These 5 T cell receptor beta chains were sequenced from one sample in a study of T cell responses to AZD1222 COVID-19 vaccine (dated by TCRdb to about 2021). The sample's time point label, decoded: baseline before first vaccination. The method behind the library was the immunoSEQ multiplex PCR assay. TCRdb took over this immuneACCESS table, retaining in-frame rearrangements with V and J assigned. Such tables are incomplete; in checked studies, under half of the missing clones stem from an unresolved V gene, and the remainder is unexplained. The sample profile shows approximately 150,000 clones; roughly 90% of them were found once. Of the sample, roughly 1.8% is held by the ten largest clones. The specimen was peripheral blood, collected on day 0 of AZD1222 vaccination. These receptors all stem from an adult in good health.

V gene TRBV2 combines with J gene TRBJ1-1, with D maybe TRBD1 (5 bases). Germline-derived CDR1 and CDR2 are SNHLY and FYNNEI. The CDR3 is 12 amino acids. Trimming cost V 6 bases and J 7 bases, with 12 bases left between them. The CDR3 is CASRDDRREAFF. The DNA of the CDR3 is TGTGCCAGCAGGGATGACAGACGTGAAGCTTTCTTT.

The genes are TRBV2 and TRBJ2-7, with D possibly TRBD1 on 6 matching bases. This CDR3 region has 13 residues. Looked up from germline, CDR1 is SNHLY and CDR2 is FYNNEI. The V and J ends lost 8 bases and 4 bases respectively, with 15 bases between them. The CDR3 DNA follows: TGTGCCAGCGGACAGCCGGATATATACGAGCAGTACTTC. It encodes CASGQPDIYEQYF.

CDR3 bases: TGTGCCAGCTTCGTGGGGGGAAGGGACTACGAGCAGTACTTC. Its translation: CASFVGGRDYEQYF. The J gene is TRBJ2-7, the V gene TRBV5-6; the D gene is possibly TRBD2 (6 bases). Germline V gives CDR1 SGHDT, CDR2 YYEEEE. With 7 bases removed from V and 3 bases from J, the gap between germline ends came to 17 bases. This CDR3 has 14 amino acids.

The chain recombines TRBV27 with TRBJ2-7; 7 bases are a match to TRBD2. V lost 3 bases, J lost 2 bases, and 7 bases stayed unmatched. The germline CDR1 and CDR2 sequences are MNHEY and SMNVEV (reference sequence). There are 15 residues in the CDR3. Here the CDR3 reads CASSFLRERAYEQYF. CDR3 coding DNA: TGTGCCAGCAGTTTTTTGCGGGAGCGGGCCTACGAGCAGTACTTC.

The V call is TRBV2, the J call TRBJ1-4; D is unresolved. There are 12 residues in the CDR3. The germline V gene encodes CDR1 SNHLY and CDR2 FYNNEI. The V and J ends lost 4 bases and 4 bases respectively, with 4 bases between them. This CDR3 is CASSVNNEKLFF. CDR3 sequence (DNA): TGTGCCAGCAGTGTCAATAATGAAAAACTGTTTTTT.